Listed here is a single TCR beta chain. TCRdb's table, derived via immunoSEQ multiplex PCR, lists solely in-frame clones and lacks some. The sample consists of 70,000 to 95,000 clones, over 80% of them appearing once. These data are taken from a study of blood T cell repertoires in COVID-19. In the study overall: The United States, Italy and Spain supplied acute and convalescent COVID-19 samples. T cells, B-cell-depleted T cells, or PBMCs provided the cDNA or gDNA that served as material.

The CDR3 extends over 19 amino acids. CDR1 and CDR2 from the germline V gene are SGHKS and YYEKEE (reference sequence). V was shortened by 0 bases and J by 4 bases, with 23 bases between the two germline ends. Sequencing was performed on peripheral blood. V usage is TRBV5-5 and J usage is TRBJ2-1; possibly TRBD1 for D (6 bases). The receptor was derived from a man between 45 and 60 years old with active COVID-19. This CDR3 is CASSLEQGDSISRYNEQFF. The CDR3 region has the DNA TGTGCCAGCAGCTTGGAACAGGGAGATTCTATTAGCCGATACAATGAGCAGTTCTTC.